This T cell receptor (beta chain) was retrieved from a study of T-cell memory formation after mild COVID-19. Overall study context: There were largely donor-specific TCR clusters. Study outcomes and limitations: A subset of responding clones appeared in pre-infection memory, suggesting cross-reactive memory joined. CD4/CD8 balance held among clones contracting day 15 to 85, and later expanders leaned CD4+.

V was clipped by 1 base and J by 3 bases, with 7 bases between them. The CDR3 spans 14 residues. After 5'RACE with constant-segment primers, TCR alpha and TCR beta cDNA libraries carrying sample barcodes and UMIs were obtained. MiXCR, applied by TCRdb to the 5' RACE reads, yields one record per CDR3 protein. The data contain some 120,000 distinct CDR3 sequences, about 15% of them singletons. This clonotype occurred a few times. The antigen remains unidentified. The sequenced material came from PBMCs or a T cell subset sorted from them (not recorded which). This rearrangement joins TRBV12-3 or TRBV12-4 to TRBJ2-4; maybe TRBD2 (6 bases). The receptor was derived from an adult woman who had mild COVID-19 (a few samples of this study predate the infection). Cell type and time point are not known. Here the CDR3 reads CASSLGGVKNIQYF. The CDR3 nucleotides read TGTGCCAGCAGTTTAGGGGGGGTCAAAAACATTCAGTACTTC.